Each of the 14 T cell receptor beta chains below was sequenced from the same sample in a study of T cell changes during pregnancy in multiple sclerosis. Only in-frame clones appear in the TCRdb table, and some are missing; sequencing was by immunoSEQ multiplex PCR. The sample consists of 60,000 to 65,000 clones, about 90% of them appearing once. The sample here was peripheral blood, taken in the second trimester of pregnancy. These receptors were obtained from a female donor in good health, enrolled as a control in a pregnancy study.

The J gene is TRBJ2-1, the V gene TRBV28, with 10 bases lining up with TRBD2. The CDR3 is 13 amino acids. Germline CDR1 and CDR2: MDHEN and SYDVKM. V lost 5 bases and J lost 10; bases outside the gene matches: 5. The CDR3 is CASSPGLAREQFF. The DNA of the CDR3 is TGTGCCAGCAGTCCGGGACTAGCGCGGGAGCAGTTCTTC.

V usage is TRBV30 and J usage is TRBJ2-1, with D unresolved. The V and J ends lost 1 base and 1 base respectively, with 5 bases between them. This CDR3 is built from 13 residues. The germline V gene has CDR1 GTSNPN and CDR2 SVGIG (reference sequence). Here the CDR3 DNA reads TGTGCCTGGAGTGCCTTTTCCTACAATGAGCAGTTCTTC. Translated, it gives CAWSAFSYNEQFF.

The CDR3 loop reads CASSAPWGRDTQYF. In DNA, the CDR3 is TGTGCCAGCAGTGCCCCCTGGGGGAGGGATACGCAGTATTTT. The chain uses TRBV28 and TRBJ2-3; weak D call: TRBD2 (6 bases). Germline lookup yields CDR1 MDHEN and CDR2 SYDVKM. The CDR3 runs to 14 residues. The V gene lost 5 bases and the J gene lost 6 bases, with 15 bases spanning the gap.

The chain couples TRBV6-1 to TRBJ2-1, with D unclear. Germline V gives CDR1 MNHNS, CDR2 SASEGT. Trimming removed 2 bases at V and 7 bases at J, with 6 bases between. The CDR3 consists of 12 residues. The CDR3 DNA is TGTGCCAGCAGTGAACGGTTGAATGAGCAGTTCTTC. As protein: CASSERLNEQFF.

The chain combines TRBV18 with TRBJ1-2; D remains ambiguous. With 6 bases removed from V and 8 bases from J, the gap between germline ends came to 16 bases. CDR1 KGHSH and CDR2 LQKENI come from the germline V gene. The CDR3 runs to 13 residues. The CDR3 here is CASSPSGPGGYTF. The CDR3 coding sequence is TGTGCCAGCTCCCCCTCAGGCCCGGGAGGCTACACCTTC.

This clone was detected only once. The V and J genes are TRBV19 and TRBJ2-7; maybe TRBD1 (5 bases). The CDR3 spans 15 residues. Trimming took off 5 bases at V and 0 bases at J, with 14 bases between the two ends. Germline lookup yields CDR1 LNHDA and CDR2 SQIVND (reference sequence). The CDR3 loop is CASSPTGRSSYEQYF. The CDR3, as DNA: TGTGCCAGTAGTCCAACAGGACGGAGCTCCTACGAGCAGTACTTC.

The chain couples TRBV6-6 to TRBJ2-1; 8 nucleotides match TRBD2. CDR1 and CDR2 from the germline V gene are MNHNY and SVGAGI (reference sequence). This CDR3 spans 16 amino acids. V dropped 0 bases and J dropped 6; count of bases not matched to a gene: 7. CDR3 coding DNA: TGTGCCAGCAGTTACTCGAAGTGGACTAGCTCCAATGAGCAGTTCTTC. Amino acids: CASSYSKWTSSNEQFF.

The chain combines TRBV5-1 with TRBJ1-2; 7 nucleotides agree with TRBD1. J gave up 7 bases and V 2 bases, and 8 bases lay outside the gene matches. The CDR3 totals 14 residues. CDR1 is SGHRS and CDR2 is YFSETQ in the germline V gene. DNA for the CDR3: TGCGCCAGCAGCTTTAACAGGGGAGAGGGTGGCTACACCTTC. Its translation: CASSFNRGEGGYTF. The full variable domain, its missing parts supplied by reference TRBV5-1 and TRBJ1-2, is KAGVTQTPRYLIKTRGQQVTLSCSPISGHRSVSWYQQTPGQGLQFLFEYFSETQRNKGNFPGRFSGRQFSNSRSEMNVSTLELGDSALYLCASSFNRGEGGYTFGSGTRLTVV.

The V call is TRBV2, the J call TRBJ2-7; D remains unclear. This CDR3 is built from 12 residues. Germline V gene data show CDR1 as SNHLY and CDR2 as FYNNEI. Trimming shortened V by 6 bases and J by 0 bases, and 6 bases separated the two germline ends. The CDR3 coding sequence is TGTGCCAGCAGGGAGCTCTCCTACGAGCAGTACTTC. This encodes CASRELSYEQYF. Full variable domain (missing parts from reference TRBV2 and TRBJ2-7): EPEVTQTPSHQVTQMGQEVILRCVPISNHLYFYWYRQILGQKVEFLVSFYNNEISEKSEIFDDQFSVERPDGSNFTLKIRSTKLEDSAMYFCASRELSYEQYFGPGTRLTVT.

CDR3 sequence: CSVDASGDFYDTQYF. The CDR3 nucleotides read TGCAGCGTTGATGCTAGCGGGGACTTTTACGATACGCAGTATTTT. The genes are TRBV29-1 and TRBJ2-3; 9 bases are shared with TRBD2. Losses at the gene ends were 3 bases for V and 6 bases for J; bases not matched to a gene: 10. The CDR3 length is 15 residues. From germline, CDR1 is SQVTM and CDR2 ANQGSEA.

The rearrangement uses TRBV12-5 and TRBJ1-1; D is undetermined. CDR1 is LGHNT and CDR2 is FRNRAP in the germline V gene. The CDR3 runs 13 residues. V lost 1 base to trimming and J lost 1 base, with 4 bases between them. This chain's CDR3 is CASGLAQNTEAFF. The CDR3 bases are TGTGCTAGTGGTTTGGCCCAGAACACTGAAGCTTTCTTT. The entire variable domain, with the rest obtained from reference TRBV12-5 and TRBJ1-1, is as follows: DARVTQTPRHKVTEMGQEVTMRCQPILGHNTVFWYRQTMMQGLELLAYFRNRAPLDDSGMPKDRFSAEMPDATLATLKIQPSEPRDSAVYFCASGLAQNTEAFFGQGTRLTVV.

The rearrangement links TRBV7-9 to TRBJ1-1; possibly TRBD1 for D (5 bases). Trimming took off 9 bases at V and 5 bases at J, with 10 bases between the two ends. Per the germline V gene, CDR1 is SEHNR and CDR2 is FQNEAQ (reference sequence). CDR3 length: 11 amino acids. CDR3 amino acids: CASKGMTEAFF. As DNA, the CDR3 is TGTGCCAGTAAGGGGATGACTGAAGCTTTCTTT.

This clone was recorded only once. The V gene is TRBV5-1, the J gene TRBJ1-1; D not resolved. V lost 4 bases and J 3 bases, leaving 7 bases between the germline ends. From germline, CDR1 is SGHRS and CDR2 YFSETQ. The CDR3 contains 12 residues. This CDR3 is CASSAQDTEAFF. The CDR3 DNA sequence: TGCGCCAGCAGCGCCCAGGACACTGAAGCTTTCTTT.

This CDR3 reads CASSLGYPPRTQYF. CDR3 nucleotide sequence: TGTGCCAGCAGTTTGGGCTACCCGCCACGGACCCAGTACTTC. The genes are TRBV6-5 and TRBJ2-5, with no clear D. V was pared by 4 bases and J by 7 bases, with 16 bases between. The CDR3 totals 14 residues. The germline CDR1 and CDR2 sequences are MNHEY and SVGAGI.